Many counts were recorded for the clone carrying this T cell receptor (beta chain). Its target is not known. MiXCR, run by TCRdb on the 5' RACE reads, gives a single entry per CDR3 protein. The profile covers about 21,000 distinct CDR3 sequences, with roughly 6.2% appearing a single time and 35% to 55% taken by the ten largest. The sample comes from a study of neurological immune-mediated disorders. Study-level findings and limits: Multiple sclerosis was found to have the least TCR clonal expansion, below healthy controls, and HTLV-1-associated myelopathy the most.

The TCR originated in a man between 18 and 35 years old in good health. The sample comprised CD8+ T cells from blood.

The CDR3 DNA sequence: TGTGCCAGCTCCTTCCGGGGCCGCTCCTACGAGCAGTACTTC. Encoded protein: CASSFRGRSYEQYF. The V gene is TRBV27, the J gene TRBJ2-7; the D gene could be TRBD1 or TRBD2 (5 bases each). V lost 8 bases and J lost 0, with 14 bases in between. In germline, CDR1 is MNHEY, CDR2 SMNVEV (reference sequence). The CDR3 is 14 residues long.